These 27 T cell receptor beta chains originate from one sample sequenced in a study of patients and donors after allogeneic stem cell transplantation (dated by TCRdb to 2018 to 2021). The method behind the library was RT-PCR. Sequencing took place on a NextSeq 550. The raw public data were reprocessed by TCRdb itself: fastp quality trimming at Q25, MiXCR clonotype calling, in-frame beta chains only. CDR3 protein sequences are deduplicated, and each keeps its most common genes and DNA. This sample lists some 60,000 distinct CDR3 sequences; approximately 12% were detected once. Under 40% of the sample is held by the ten biggest clonotypes. The source material was blood, either unsorted or a sorted T cell fraction (not recorded which). All receptors come from a human donor who was either an allogeneic HSCT recipient or a stem cell or donor lymphocyte infusion donor (not recorded which). It is not recorded whose cells these are; they may come from a transplant donor.

V and J are TRBV6-6 and TRBJ2-5; TRBD1 agrees at 8 bases. The CDR3 has 15 residues. The V segment lost 2 bases and the J segment 5 bases; nucleotides outside the gene matches: 7. The germline V gene encodes CDR1 MNHNY and CDR2 SVGAGI (reference sequence). The CDR3 loop reads CASSYRTGGTETQYF. CDR3 nucleotide sequence: TGTGCCAGCAGTTACAGAACAGGGGGTACGGAGACCCAGTACTTC.

This clonotype was counted a few times. The chain combines TRBV30 with TRBJ2-5; D is undetermined. V was trimmed by 3 bases and J by 2 bases, leaving 16 bases between them. Germline values: CDR1 GTSNPN, CDR2 SVGIG (reference sequence). There are 15 residues in the CDR3. The CDR3 reads CAWREVGFYQETQYF. In nucleotides, the CDR3 is TGTGCCTGGAGAGAAGTAGGTTTCTATCAAGAGACCCAGTACTTC.

This clonotype was picked up a small number of times. The CDR3 spells CAITRTIISGANVLTF. The CDR3 coding sequence is TGTGCCATCACGAGGACCATAATCTCTGGGGCCAACGTCCTGACTTTC. This chain uses TRBV10-3 with TRBJ2-6, with D unresolved. There are 16 residues in the CDR3. V was trimmed by 7 bases and J by 0 bases, leaving 13 bases between them. Germline V gene data show CDR1 as ENHRY and CDR2 as SYGVKD.

This clonotype was detected many times. The V call is TRBV11-2, the J call TRBJ2-3; the match to TRBD2 covers 8 bases. The CDR3 covers 15 residues. Trimming at V came to 2 bases and at J to 8 bases, leaving 9 bases not matched to a gene. Germline assignment: CDR1 SGHAT and CDR2 FQNNGV. CDR3 loop: CASSLSGSGTITQYF. DNA for the CDR3: TGTGCCAGCAGCTTATCGGGTAGCGGGACGATTACGCAGTATTTT. The full variable domain, with the rest looked up from reference TRBV11-2 and TRBJ2-3, is EAGVAQSPRYKIIEKRQSVAFWCNPISGHATLYWYQQILGQGPKLLIQFQNNGVVDDSQLPKDRFSAERLKGVDSTLKIQPAKLEDSAVYLCASSLSGSGTITQYFGPGTRLTVL.

The CDR3 nucleotides read TGTGCCAGCAGTCCGACTGTCGAAGCGAATGAGCAGTTCTTC. Translated: CASSPTVEANEQFF. The chain employs TRBV6-5 and TRBJ2-1; no clear D. The CDR3 is 14 residues long. With 5 bases removed from V and 7 bases from J, the gap between germline ends came to 15 bases. Per the germline V gene, CDR1 is MNHEY and CDR2 is SVGAGI.

This clonotype was counted ten times or more. This chain uses TRBV3-1 with TRBJ1-5; weak D call: TRBD1 (5 bases). CDR3 length: 15 residues. Germline loops: CDR1 LGHDT, CDR2 YNNKEL (reference sequence). Trimming took 0 bases from V and 10 from J, leaving 16 bases between them. The CDR3 is CASSQDPQGVGPQHF. CDR3 nucleotides: TGTGCCAGCAGCCAAGATCCGCAGGGTGTTGGACCCCAGCATTTT. Filled out from reference TRBV3-1 and TRBJ1-5, the complete variable domain reads DTAVSQTPKYLVTQMGNDKSIKCEQNLGHDTMYWYKQDSKKFLKIMFSYNNKELIINETVPNRFSPKSPDKAHLNLHINSLELGDSAVYFCASSQDPQGVGPQHFGDGTRLSIL.

The rearrangement links TRBV5-1 to TRBJ2-1; D is perhaps TRBD2 (6 bases). Trimming stripped 1 base from V and 3 bases from J, with 8 bases between. There are 14 residues in the CDR3. From germline, CDR1 is SGHRS and CDR2 YFSETQ. The CDR3 DNA follows: TGCGCCAGCAGCTTGCAGGGACTCTACAATGAGCAGTTCTTC. Protein product: CASSLQGLYNEQFF.

This clonotype was seen ten or more times. V is TRBV27 and J is TRBJ2-7, with unresolved D. Deletions cut 3 bases from V and 0 bases from J, with 6 bases between. The germline V gene encodes CDR1 MNHEY and CDR2 SMNVEV (reference sequence). The CDR3 spans 13 residues. As DNA, the CDR3 is TGTGCCAGCAGTTTGGCCGGCTCCTACGAGCAGTACTTC. Protein product: CASSLAGSYEQYF.

This clonotype came up a few times. The rearrangement uses TRBV20-1 and TRBJ2-7, with 10 positions matching TRBD2. Trimming took 6 bases from V and 3 from J; bases not matched to a gene: 8. Per the germline V gene, CDR1 is DFQATT and CDR2 is SNEGSKA (reference sequence). The CDR3 consists of 14 residues. This CDR3 reads CSAEGASGSYEQYF. CDR3 sequence (DNA): TGCAGTGCAGAGGGGGCTAGCGGGAGCTACGAGCAGTACTTC.

J is TRBJ2-7 and V is TRBV6-6; D is perhaps TRBD2 (5 bases). The CDR3 length is 16 residues. CDR1 is MNHNY, CDR2 SVGAGI, per germline (reference sequence). V was trimmed by 4 bases and J by 1 base, leaving 17 bases between them. The CDR3 region has the DNA TGTGCCAGCAGTTCAAGTGGGGAGTCAGAATCCTACGAGCAGTACTTC. Residues: CASSSSGESESYEQYF.

This clonotype appeared many times. V gene TRBV2 combines with J gene TRBJ1-5; D may be TRBD1 (5 bases). Deletions cut 6 bases from V and 4 bases from J, with 16 bases between. The CDR3 totals 15 residues. Germline CDR1 SNHLY, CDR2 FYNNEI. Here the CDR3 DNA reads TGTGCCAGCAGCGCCGCTAGGACAACAAATCAGCCCCAGCATTTT. Its protein product is CASSAARTTNQPQHF.

The chain combines TRBV20-1 with TRBJ2-1; 8 bases line up with TRBD2. Unmatched junction bases numbered 14, after V lost 2 bases and J lost 5 bases. The germline V gene encodes CDR1 DFQATT and CDR2 SNEGSKA (reference sequence). CDR3 length: 17 amino acids. Here the CDR3 reads CSARSGGLVERDNEQFF. The CDR3 DNA is TGCAGTGCTAGATCGGGGGGGTTGGTGGAAAGGGACAATGAGCAGTTCTTC.

With regard to this clonotype: A clone one base away is much larger, so this may be a read error. The rearrangement links TRBV29-1 to TRBJ2-7; D is undetermined. CDR1 and CDR2 (germline): SQVTM, ANQGSEA. V dropped 7 bases and J dropped 5 bases, with 18 bases sitting between them. The CDR3 length is 13 residues. CDR3 coding DNA: TGCAGCGCCCTAAGTCTTCCTCGGAACGAGCAGTACTTC. Translating it yields CSALSLPRNEQYF.

This sequence joins TRBV6-2 or TRBV6-3 and TRBJ1-4; the match to TRBD1 covers 8 bases. V was clipped by 8 bases and J by 4 bases; unmatched bases: 6. This CDR3 has 14 residues. Germline CDR1 and CDR2: MNHEY and SVGEGT. CDR3: CASSDRGFNEKLFF. CDR3 nucleotide sequence: TGTGCCAGCTCCGACAGGGGATTTAATGAAAAACTGTTTTTT.

This clonotype came up a few times. V is TRBV5-1 and J is TRBJ1-1, with a weak D call TRBD1 (5 bases). The V and J ends lost 2 bases and 3 bases respectively, with 11 bases between them. The germline CDR1 and CDR2 sequences are SGHRS and YFSETQ. The CDR3 spans 14 residues. CDR3 DNA: TGCGCCAGCAGCTTACAGTTAGGGGACACTGAAGCTTTCTTT. Translated, it gives CASSLQLGDTEAFF.

This clonotype was counted at least ten times. The chain employs TRBV4-2 and TRBJ1-6; D uncertain. V was shortened by 1 base and J by 10 bases, with 8 bases between the two germline ends. CDR1 LGHNA and CDR2 YNFKEQ come from the germline V gene. CDR3 size: 13 residues. This CDR3 is CASSQVWESPLHF. Here the CDR3 DNA reads TGTGCCAGCAGCCAAGTGTGGGAATCACCCCTCCACTTT.

There are many counts of this clonotype. This sequence joins TRBV5-1 and TRBJ1-1; 11 bases align to TRBD1. Germline assignment: CDR1 SGHRS and CDR2 YFSETQ. This CDR3 has 19 amino acids. Germline trimming cut 2 bases from V and 0 bases from J; bases unmatched to any gene: 12. The CDR3 coding sequence is TGCGCCAGCAGCTTTGGGACGAGGGACAGGGGGTGGATGAACACTGAAGCTTTCTTT. Protein product: CASSFGTRDRGWMNTEAFF.

The chain links TRBV24-1 to TRBJ2-3; weak D call: TRBD2 (5 bases). This CDR3 spans 13 amino acids. V lost 5 bases and J 7 bases, leaving 12 bases between the germline ends. The germline CDR1 and CDR2 sequences are KGHDR and SFDVKD. CDR3: CATSARARNTQYF. In DNA form, the CDR3 reads TGTGCCACCAGTGCGCGGGCAAGAAATACGCAGTATTTT.

This clonotype was seen only a few times. The chain combines TRBV3-1 with TRBJ2-1; D is uncertain. Germline V lookup: CDR1 LGHDT, CDR2 YNNKEL (reference sequence). This CDR3 is 12 amino acids long. Trimming left V 8 bases short and J 3 bases short, with 8 bases between. The CDR3 DNA follows: TGTGCCAGCTCTTTGTACTACAATGAGCAGTTCTTC. It encodes CASSLYYNEQFF.

This rearrangement joins TRBV10-1 to TRBJ2-7; tentative D call: TRBD2 (6 bases). Germline CDR1 WNHNN, CDR2 SYGVQD (reference sequence). The CDR3 sequence is 13 residues long. The V end lost 3 bases, the J end lost 6 bases, and 12 bases lay between the germline ends. CDR3 region: CASSDGGKSEQYF. CDR3 bases: TGCGCCAGCAGTGACGGAGGGAAGAGCGAGCAGTACTTC.

V usage is TRBV27 and J usage is TRBJ2-2; 7 positions match TRBD1. The germline CDR1 and CDR2 sequences are MNHEY and SMNVEV (reference sequence). J gave up 2 bases and V 7 bases, and 4 bases lay outside the gene matches. This CDR3 is 14 amino acids long. CDR3 sequence: CASTWDRNTGELFF. CDR3 DNA sequence: TGTGCCAGCACATGGGACAGAAACACCGGGGAGCTGTTTTTT.

V and J are TRBV10-3 and TRBJ2-7; 8 bases line up with TRBD1. Looked up from germline, CDR1 is ENHRY and CDR2 is SYGVKD. J was trimmed by 6 bases and V by 6 bases; bases with no gene match: 22. The CDR3 has 18 residues. This chain's CDR3 is CAISRRTGKERPSGEQYF. In nucleotides, the CDR3 is TGTGCCATCAGCCGAAGGACAGGGAAAGAACGTCCCTCGGGCGAGCAGTACTTC.

The chain recombines TRBV18 with TRBJ2-7; 9 bases agree with TRBD1. Germline CDR1 and CDR2: KGHSH and LQKENI. This CDR3 is built from 15 residues. J was trimmed by 0 bases and V by 6 bases; bases with no gene match: 6. CDR3 protein: CASSPETGGSYEQYF. The CDR3 DNA is TGTGCCAGCTCCCCCGAGACAGGGGGCTCCTACGAGCAGTACTTC.

This clonotype is termed medium-sized (0.01 to 0.1%). The chain employs TRBV30 and TRBJ1-2; TRBD1 agrees at 7 bases. Germline V gene lookup returns CDR1 GTSNPN and CDR2 SVGIG (reference sequence). Losses at the gene ends were 4 bases for V and 2 bases for J; bases not matched to a gene: 1. This CDR3 comprises 12 residues. The CDR3 loop is CAWIQGNYGYTF. DNA of the CDR3: TGTGCCTGGATACAGGGGAACTATGGCTACACCTTC. Full variable domain (rest looked up from reference TRBV30 and TRBJ1-2): SQTIHQWPATLVQPVGSPLSLECTVEGTSNPNLYWYRQAAGRGLQLLFYSVGIGQISSEVPQNLSASRPQDRQFILSSKKLLLSDSGFYLCAWIQGNYGYTFGSGTRLTVV.

Many counts were recorded for this clonotype. The chain couples TRBV5-1 to TRBJ1-1; D possibly corresponds to TRBD1 (6 bases). Deletions cut 5 bases from V and 7 bases from J, with 24 bases between. The CDR3 consists of 16 residues. The germline CDR1 and CDR2 sequences are SGHRS and YFSETQ. The CDR3 is CASSPTGQILLFEAFF. The CDR3 nucleotides read TGCGCCAGCAGTCCCACTGGACAGATCCTACTTTTTGAAGCTTTCTTT.

The table lists this clonotype with many counts. The chain employs TRBV12-3 or TRBV12-4 and TRBJ1-2, with a weak D call TRBD1 (5 bases). This CDR3 has 16 residues. V lost 1 base to trimming and J lost 4 bases, with 16 bases between them. CDR3 in amino acids: CASSLGSRDAFYGYTF. In nucleotides, the CDR3 is TGTGCCAGCAGTTTAGGATCCCGGGACGCCTTCTATGGCTACACCTTC.

This clonotype occurred many times. V gene TRBV24-1 combines with J gene TRBJ2-2, with a tentative D call TRBD2 (6 bases). Germline V gene data show CDR1 as KGHDR and CDR2 as SFDVKD. The CDR3 spans 13 residues. CDR3 in amino acids: CGGLARNTGELFF. CDR3 nucleotide sequence: TGTGGAGGGCTAGCGAGGAACACCGGGGAGCTGTTTTTT.